One and the same sample provided the 9 T cell receptor beta chains below, sequenced in a study of cytomegalovirus exposure and HLA in healthy donors. The PCR had 60 Vbeta and 13 Jbeta primers. The protocol was immunoSEQ multiplex PCR, while the TCRdb copy is restricted to in-frame clones and leaves out a portion. This sample has fewer than 130,000 clones, with roughly 78% found just once. The sample was PBMCs. The receptors originated from a woman between 25 and 40 years old in good health and CMV-seronegative.

The genes are TRBV29-1 and TRBJ2-5; a weak D match, TRBD2 (5 bases). The J call is uncertain, as TRBJ2-7 better fits the DNA end. This CDR3 region has 15 residues. Per the germline V gene, CDR1 is SQVTM and CDR2 is ANQGSEA. The CDR3 DNA reads as TGCAGCGTTGAAGGGGTGAGAGCCGGAGGATACGAGCAGTACTTC. Protein product: CSVEGVRAGGYEQYF.

V is TRBV6-5 and J is TRBJ2-7, with a possible D match to TRBD1 (5 bases). Germline V CDR1 and CDR2: MNHEY, SVGAGI. The CDR3 is 15 amino acids. Trimming shortened V by 2 bases and J by 6 bases, and 17 bases separated the two germline ends. Here the CDR3 reads CASSYESSGSGEQYF. The CDR3 nucleotides read TGTGCCAGCAGTTACGAATCTTCAGGGTCGGGCGAGCAGTACTTC.

This chain joins TRBV5-4 and TRBJ2-7, with D tentatively TRBD2 (7 bases). The V gene lost 0 bases and the J gene lost 4 bases, with 11 bases spanning the gap. Germline values: CDR1 SGHNT, CDR2 YYREEE (reference sequence). The CDR3 totals 14 residues. This chain's CDR3 is CASSLAGGPYEQYF. The CDR3 DNA reads as TGTGCCAGCAGCTTGGCCGGGGGGCCATACGAGCAGTACTTC.

The rearrangement links TRBV7-8 to TRBJ2-2; TRBD1 is a possible D gene (6 bases). Trimming removed 3 bases from V and 2 bases from J, with 16 bases in between. The CDR3 is 17 residues long. In germline, CDR1 is SGHVS, CDR2 FQNEAQ. CDR3: CASSLYGQIVNTGELFF. The DNA of the CDR3 is TGTGCCAGCAGCTTGTACGGACAGATTGTAAACACCGGGGAGCTGTTTTTT.

This chain uses TRBV6-6 with TRBJ2-5; 10 nucleotides match TRBD2. Germline values: CDR1 MNHNY, CDR2 SVGAGI (reference sequence). The CDR3 sequence is 16 residues long. J was trimmed by 5 bases and V by 1 base; bases with no gene match: 7. CDR3 sequence (DNA): TGTGCCAGCAGTTACTGGCTAGCGGGAGTCAGGGAGACCCAGTACTTC. Protein sequence: CASSYWLAGVRETQYF.

The rearrangement links TRBV28 to TRBJ1-1; weak D call: TRBD1 (6 bases). V shed 7 bases and J shed 5 bases, with 23 bases lying between them. The CDR3 contains 16 residues. Looked up from germline, CDR1 is MDHEN and CDR2 is SYDVKM. CDR3 bases: TGTGCCAGCACAAAAGCTTTCCTTCAGGGGCAAACTGAAGCTTTCTTT. As protein: CASTKAFLQGQTEAFF.

The rearrangement links TRBV4-3 to TRBJ2-2, with 9 bases fitting TRBD2. V lost 0 bases and J lost 0; bases outside the gene matches: 5. The CDR3 spans 18 residues. Germline CDR1 is LGHNA and CDR2 is YSLEER. CDR3 DNA sequence: TGCGCCAGCAGCCAAGATATTCTAGCGGGAACGAACACCGGGGAGCTGTTTTTT. It yields the protein CASSQDILAGTNTGELFF.

The rearrangement links TRBV23-1 to TRBJ1-3; 7 nucleotides line up with TRBD1. TRBV23-1 is an ORF, with its function uncertain. V dropped 6 bases and J dropped 0; count of bases not matched to a gene: 8. This CDR3 region has 16 residues. Written as DNA, the CDR3 is TGCGCCAGCAGCGCCGGGACAGCCTACTCTGGAAACACCATATATTTT. Its protein product is CASSAGTAYSGNTIYF.

The genes are TRBV10-3 and TRBJ2-5; TRBD2 matches at 14 bases. V shed 2 bases, J shed 2 bases, and the junction held 10 bases outside the gene matches. The germline gives CDR1 ENHRY, CDR2 SYGVKD. The CDR3 has 19 amino acids. CDR3 nucleotides: TGTGCCATCAGTGAGGTCCCCGGACTAGCGGGAGGTCCTCAAGAGACCCAGTACTTC. The encoded protein is CAISEVPGLAGGPQETQYF.